This TCR beta chain originates from a study of blood T cell repertoires in COVID-19. Study-wide context: Acute and convalescent COVID-19 specimens originated in the United States, Italy and Spain.

Per the study methods: Reference gene primer amplification gave nucleated cell count estimates. Repertoires were generated with immunoSEQ multiplex PCR, while TCRdb's copy carries only in-frame clones and drops some. The V and J calls and clone size are taken from that table; D and trimming were inferred from the DNA. This sample carries hundreds of thousands of clones, approximately 90% of them seen once, and the ten largest clones take 2.5% to 3.5%. All enrollees were roughly 18 to 89 years old and from 25 or so US areas. The CDR3 runs 16 residues. V dropped 6 bases and J dropped 0; count of bases not matched to a gene: 7. Germline-derived CDR1 and CDR2 are MDHEN and SYDVKM.

The origin of this receptor is a woman between 45 and 65 years old who had recovered from COVID-19. This chain uses TRBV28 with TRBJ2-1; 8 positions match TRBD2. Material for sequencing was PBMCs or T cells enriched from blood (not recorded which). CDR3 protein: CASRPAGRASYNEQFF. The CDR3, as DNA: TGTGCCAGCAGGCCCGCCGGGAGGGCCTCCTACAATGAGCAGTTCTTC.